Here is one T cell receptor (beta chain) with its context. Its specificity is not known. The data stem from a study of T cell responses to AZD1222 COVID-19 vaccine. CDR1 and CDR2 from the germline V gene are SNHLY and FYNNEI. There are 15 residues in the CDR3. The V and J ends lost 6 bases and 9 bases, in that order; junction bases with no gene match: 8. Study outcomes and limitations: Across the whole spike, CD4 TCRs peaked at regions 160-218 and 743-854. An increase in Spike-specific TCR breadth and depth was observed after two AZD1222 doses. Reportedly, nearly half the spike-specific TCRs target unmutated variant regions.

Sequencing used immunoSEQ multiplex PCR; TCRdb keeps in-frame clones, though not all of them. In the table there are about 120,000 clones, about 91% of which are singletons. The sequencing used peripheral blood, collected 28 days after the second AZD1222 dose. This TCR derives from an adult who received the AZD1222 COVID-19 vaccine. The chain has TRBV2 and TRBJ2-1; the match to TRBD2 covers 13 bases. CDR3: CASRLLAGGRIEQFF. The CDR3 DNA sequence: TGTGCCAGCAGGCTACTAGCGGGAGGGCGAATTGAGCAGTTCTTC.